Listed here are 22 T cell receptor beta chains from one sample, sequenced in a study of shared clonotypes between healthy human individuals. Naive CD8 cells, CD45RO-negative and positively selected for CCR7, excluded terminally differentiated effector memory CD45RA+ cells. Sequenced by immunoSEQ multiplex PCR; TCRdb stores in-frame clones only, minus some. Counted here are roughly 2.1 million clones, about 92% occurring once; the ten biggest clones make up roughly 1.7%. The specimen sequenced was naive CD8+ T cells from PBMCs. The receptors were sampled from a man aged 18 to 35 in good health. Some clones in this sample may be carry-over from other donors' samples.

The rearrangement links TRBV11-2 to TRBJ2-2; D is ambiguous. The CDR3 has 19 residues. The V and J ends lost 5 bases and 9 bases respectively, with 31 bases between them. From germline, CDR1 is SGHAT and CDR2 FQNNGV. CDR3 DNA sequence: TGTGCCAGCAGCGCGTCCCCCCCCTTCGACCGTCGTGTCACTCGGGAGCTGTTTTTT. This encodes CASSASPPFDRRVTRELFF.

The CDR3 is CASSLDIQSSGNTIYF. The CDR3, as DNA: TGTGCCAGCAGTTTGGACATTCAGAGCTCTGGAAACACCATATATTTT. The chain uses TRBV28 and TRBJ1-3, with a tentative D call TRBD1 (5 bases). The CDR3 consists of 16 residues. Per germline, CDR1 MDHEN and CDR2 SYDVKM. Trimming took 3 bases from V and 0 from J, leaving 12 bases between them.

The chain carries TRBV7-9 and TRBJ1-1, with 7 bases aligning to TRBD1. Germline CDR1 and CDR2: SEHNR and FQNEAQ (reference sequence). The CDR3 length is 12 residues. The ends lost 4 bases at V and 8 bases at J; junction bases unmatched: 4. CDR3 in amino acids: CASSSLDREAFF. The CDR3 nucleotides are TGTGCCAGCAGCTCATTGGACAGGGAAGCTTTCTTT.

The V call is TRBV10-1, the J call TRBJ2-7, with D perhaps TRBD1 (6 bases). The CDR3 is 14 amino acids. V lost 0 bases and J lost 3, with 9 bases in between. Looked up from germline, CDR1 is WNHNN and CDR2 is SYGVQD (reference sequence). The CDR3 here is CASSESGTNYEQYF. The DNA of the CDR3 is TGCGCCAGCAGTGAGTCAGGGACAAACTACGAGCAGTACTTC.

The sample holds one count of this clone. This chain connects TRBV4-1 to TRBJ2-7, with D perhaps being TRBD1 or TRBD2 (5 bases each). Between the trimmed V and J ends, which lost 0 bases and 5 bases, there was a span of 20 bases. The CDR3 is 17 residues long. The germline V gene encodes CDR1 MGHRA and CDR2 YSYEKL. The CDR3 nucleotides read TGCGCCAGCAGCCAAGAGGGGGTCCCCGGCTCACGGGACGAGCAGTACTTC. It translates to CASSQEGVPGSRDEQYF.

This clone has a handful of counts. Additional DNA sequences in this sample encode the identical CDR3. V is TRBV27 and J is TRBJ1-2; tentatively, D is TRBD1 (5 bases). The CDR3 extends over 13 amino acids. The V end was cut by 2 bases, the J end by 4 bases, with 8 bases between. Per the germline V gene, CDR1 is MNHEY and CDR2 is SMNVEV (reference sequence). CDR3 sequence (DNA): TGTGCCAGCAGTTTAAGGGGTGGCTATGGCTACACCTTC. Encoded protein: CASSLRGGYGYTF.

The CDR3 loop reads CASSFTRVGETQYF. For the CDR3, the DNA is TGTGCCAGCAGTTTTACCCGAGTTGGGGAGACCCAGTACTTC. The chain recombines TRBV28 with TRBJ2-5; the D is unclear. V gave up 3 bases and J gave up 5 bases, with 13 bases separating them. The CDR3 loop spans 14 amino acids. Germline V gene sequence: CDR1 MDHEN, CDR2 SYDVKM.

As DNA, the CDR3 is TGTGCCTGCAGCGGGAGGGCCGGGTACGAGCAGTACTTC. As protein: CACSGRAGYEQYF. This chain connects TRBV30 to TRBJ2-5; TRBD2 matches 10 bases. The J call may be in error: the DNA end matches TRBJ2-7 better. Per germline, CDR1 GTSNPN and CDR2 SVGIG (reference sequence). CDR3 length equals 13 residues.

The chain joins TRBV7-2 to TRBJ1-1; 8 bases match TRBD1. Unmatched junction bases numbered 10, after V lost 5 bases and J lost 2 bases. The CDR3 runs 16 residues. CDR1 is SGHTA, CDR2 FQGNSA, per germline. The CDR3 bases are TGTGCCAGCAGCAAGCTTTTCAGGGGGCTAAACACTGAAGCTTTCTTT. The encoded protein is CASSKLFRGLNTEAFF.

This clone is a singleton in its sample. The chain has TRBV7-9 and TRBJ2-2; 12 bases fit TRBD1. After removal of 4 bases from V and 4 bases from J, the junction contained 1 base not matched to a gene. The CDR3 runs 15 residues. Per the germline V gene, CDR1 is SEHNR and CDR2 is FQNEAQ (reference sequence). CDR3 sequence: CASSSGQGATGELFF. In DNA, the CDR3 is TGTGCCAGCAGCTCGGGACAGGGGGCCACCGGGGAGCTGTTTTTT.

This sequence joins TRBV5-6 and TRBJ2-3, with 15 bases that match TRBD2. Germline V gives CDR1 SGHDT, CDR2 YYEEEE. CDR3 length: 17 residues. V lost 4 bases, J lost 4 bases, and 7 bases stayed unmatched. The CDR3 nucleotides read TGTGCCAGCAGCCTTGGACTAGCGGGAGGGCCAGCAGATACGCAGTATTTT. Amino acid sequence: CASSLGLAGGPADTQYF.

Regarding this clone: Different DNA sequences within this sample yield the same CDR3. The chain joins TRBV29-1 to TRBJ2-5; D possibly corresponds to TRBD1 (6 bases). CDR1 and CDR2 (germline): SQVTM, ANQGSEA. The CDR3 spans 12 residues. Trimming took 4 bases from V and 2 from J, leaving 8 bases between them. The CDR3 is CSVAGQQETQYF. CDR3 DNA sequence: TGCAGCGTTGCAGGACAGCAAGAGACCCAGTACTTC.

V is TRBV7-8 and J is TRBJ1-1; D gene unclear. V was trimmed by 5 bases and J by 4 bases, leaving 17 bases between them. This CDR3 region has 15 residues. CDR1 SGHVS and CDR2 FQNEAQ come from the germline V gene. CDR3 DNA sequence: TGTGCCAGCAGCCCCCTCCGGGAGCGCCCCACTGAAGCTTTCTTT. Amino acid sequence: CASSPLRERPTEAFF.

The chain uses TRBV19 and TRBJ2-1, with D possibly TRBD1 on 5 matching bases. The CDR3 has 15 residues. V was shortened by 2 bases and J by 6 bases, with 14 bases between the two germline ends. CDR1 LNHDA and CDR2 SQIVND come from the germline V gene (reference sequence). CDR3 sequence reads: CASSINAGIVNEQFF. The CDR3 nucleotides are TGTGCCAGTAGTATAAACGCAGGGATCGTCAATGAGCAGTTCTTC.

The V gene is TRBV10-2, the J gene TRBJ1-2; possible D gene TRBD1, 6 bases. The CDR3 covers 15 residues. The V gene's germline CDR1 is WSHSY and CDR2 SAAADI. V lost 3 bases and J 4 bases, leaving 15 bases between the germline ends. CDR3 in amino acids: CASSDWAGVSYGYTF. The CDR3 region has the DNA TGCGCCAGCAGTGATTGGGCAGGGGTGAGCTATGGCTACACCTTC.

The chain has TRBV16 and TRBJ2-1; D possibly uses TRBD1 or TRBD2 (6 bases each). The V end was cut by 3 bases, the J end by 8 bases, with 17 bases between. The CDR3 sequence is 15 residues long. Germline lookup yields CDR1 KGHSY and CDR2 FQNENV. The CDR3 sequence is CASSQSGGQGYEQFF. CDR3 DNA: TGTGCCAGCAGCCAGTCCGGGGGCCAGGGCTATGAGCAGTTCTTC.

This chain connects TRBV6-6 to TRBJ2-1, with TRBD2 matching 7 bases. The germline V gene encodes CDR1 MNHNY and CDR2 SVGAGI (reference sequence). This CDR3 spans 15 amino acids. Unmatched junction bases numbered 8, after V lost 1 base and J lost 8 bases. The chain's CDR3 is CASSYFGGGGYEQFF. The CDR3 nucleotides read TGTGCCAGCAGTTACTTTGGCGGGGGAGGATATGAGCAGTTCTTC.

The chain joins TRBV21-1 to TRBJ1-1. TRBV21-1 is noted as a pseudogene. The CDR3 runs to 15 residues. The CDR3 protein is CASRAQEGGGTEAFF. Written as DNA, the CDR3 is TGTGCCAGCAGGGCCCAGGAGGGTGGGGGAACTGAAGCTTTCTTT.

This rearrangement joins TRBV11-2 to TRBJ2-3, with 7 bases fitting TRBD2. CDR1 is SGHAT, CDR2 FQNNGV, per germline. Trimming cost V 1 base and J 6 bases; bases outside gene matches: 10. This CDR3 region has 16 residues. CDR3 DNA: TGTGCCAGCAGCTTAGCGGGAGGATTATTTTCCGATACGCAGTATTTT. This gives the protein CASSLAGGLFSDTQYF.

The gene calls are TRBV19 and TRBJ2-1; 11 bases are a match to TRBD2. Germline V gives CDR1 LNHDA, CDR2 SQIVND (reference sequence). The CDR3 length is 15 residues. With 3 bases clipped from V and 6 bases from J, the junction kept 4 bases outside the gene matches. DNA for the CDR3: TGTGCCAGTAGTATTACGGGACTAGCGGCCAATGAGCAGTTCTTC. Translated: CASSITGLAANEQFF.

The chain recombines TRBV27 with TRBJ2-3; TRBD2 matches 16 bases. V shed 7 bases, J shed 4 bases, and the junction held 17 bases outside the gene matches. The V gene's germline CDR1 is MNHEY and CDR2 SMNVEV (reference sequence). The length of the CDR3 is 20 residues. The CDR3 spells CASTPEVGLAGGPSPDTQYF. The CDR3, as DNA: TGTGCCAGCACCCCCGAGGTGGGACTAGCGGGAGGGCCATCCCCAGATACGCAGTATTTT.

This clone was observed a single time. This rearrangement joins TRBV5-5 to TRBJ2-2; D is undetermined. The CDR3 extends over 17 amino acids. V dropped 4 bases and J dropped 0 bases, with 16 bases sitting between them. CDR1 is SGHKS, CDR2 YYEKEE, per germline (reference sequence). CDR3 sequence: CASSPLHPAANTGELFF. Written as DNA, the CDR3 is TGTGCCAGCAGCCCCCTACACCCAGCAGCGAACACCGGGGAGCTGTTTTTT.